These 30 T cell receptor beta chains were all obtained from the same sample, sequenced in a study of human T cells and chemical hapten exposure. Using its own MiXCR run on the RACE reads, TCRdb lists one record per CDR3 protein. The sample lists about 380,000 distinct CDR3 sequences; around 4.8% were seen once. Time point noted: patch test 1, 2 weeks after DPC sensitization. Treatment reported: therapeutic diphenylcyclopropenone sensitization with weekly scalp DPC. The source material was whole blood, sampled in connection with sensitization to the hapten diphenylcyclopropenone (DPC). These receptors came from a woman between 50 and 59 years old with alopecia areata. Some clones in this sample may be carry-over from other donors' samples.

At least ten counts were recorded for this clonotype. V usage is TRBV27 and J usage is TRBJ2-1; 8 bases map to TRBD1. The CDR3 consists of 15 residues. Germline V gene data show CDR1 as MNHEY and CDR2 as SMNVEV (reference sequence). Trimming took 5 bases from V and 3 from J; bases not matched to a gene: 6. The CDR3 region has the DNA TGTGCCAGCAGTGAGACAGGGGCGGGCTACAATGAGCAGTTCTTC. It translates to CASSETGAGYNEQFF.

This clonotype has ten or more counts. This chain links TRBV4-3 with TRBJ1-6; D perhaps matches TRBD1 (6 bases). Germline V gene sequence: CDR1 LGHNA, CDR2 YSLEER. The V end lost 0 bases, the J end lost 9 bases, and 18 bases lay between the germline ends. This CDR3 has 17 residues. Written as DNA, the CDR3 is TGCGCCAGCAGCCAAGATCTACTGGACCGAGGGGGTTCACCCCTCCACTTT. Its translation: CASSQDLLDRGGSPLHF.

This clonotype was seen more than once but under ten times. The J gene is TRBJ2-1, the V gene TRBV11-2, with a tentative D call TRBD2 (5 bases). The germline CDR1 and CDR2 sequences are SGHAT and FQNNGV. This CDR3 comprises 16 residues. V gave up 1 base and J gave up 6 bases, with 16 bases separating them. The CDR3 protein is CASSLGVALAGNEQFF. CDR3 nucleotide sequence: TGTGCCAGCAGCTTAGGGGTAGCGTTGGCGGGCAATGAGCAGTTCTTC. Based on the CDR3 plus reference TRBV11-2 and TRBJ2-1, the full variable domain is EAGVAQSPRYKIIEKRQSVAFWCNPISGHATLYWYQQILGQGPKLLIQFQNNGVVDDSQLPKDRFSAERLKGVDSTLKIQPAKLEDSAVYLCASSLGVALAGNEQFFGPGTRLTVL.

Remarks on this clonotype: This may arise from a read error, as a much more abundant clone is one base away. The chain couples TRBV28 to TRBJ1-4; D is unclear. CDR3 length: 13 residues. Germline V gene sequence: CDR1 MDHEN, CDR2 SYDVKM. The CDR3 coding sequence is TGTGCCAGCAGGGACGCCGGCGGAGAAAAACTGTATTTT. Its protein is CASRDAGGEKLYF.

This clonotype was observed at least ten times. J is TRBJ2-3 and V is TRBV11-2; D is unclear. Germline CDR1 is SGHAT and CDR2 is FQNNGV. This CDR3 spans 13 amino acids. Trimming stripped 2 bases from V and 6 bases from J, with 9 bases between. The DNA for the CDR3 is TGTGCCAGCAGCTTACCCCCGGAGGATACGCAGTATTTT. Amino acids: CASSLPPEDTQYF. The full variable domain, its missing parts supplied by reference TRBV11-2 and TRBJ2-3, is EAGVAQSPRYKIIEKRQSVAFWCNPISGHATLYWYQQILGQGPKLLIQFQNNGVVDDSQLPKDRFSAERLKGVDSTLKIQPAKLEDSAVYLCASSLPPEDTQYFGPGTRLTVL.

This clonotype was recorded at least ten times. The genes are TRBV4-3 and TRBJ2-3; D remains unclear. CDR3 length equals 15 residues. Germline CDR1 and CDR2: LGHNA and YSLEER. Trimming left V 1 base short and J 0 bases short, with 8 bases between. The chain's CDR3 is CASSQGADSTDTQYF. Written as DNA, the CDR3 is TGCGCCAGCAGCCAAGGCGCGGATAGCACAGATACGCAGTATTTT.

This clonotype has at least ten counts. The J gene is TRBJ2-2, the V gene TRBV2, with D perhaps assigned TRBD1 or TRBD2 (5 bases each). Deletions cut 1 base from V and 6 bases from J, with 15 bases between. The CDR3 covers 16 residues. CDR1 and CDR2 from the germline V gene are SNHLY and FYNNEI. In DNA, the CDR3 is TGTGCCAGCAGTGAAGATTGGGCCCTGGGACCCGGGGAGCTGTTTTTT. This encodes CASSEDWALGPGELFF.

This clonotype was observed a few times. The chain uses TRBV6-6 and TRBJ2-3; D uncertain. Germline assignment: CDR1 MNHNY and CDR2 SVGAGI (reference sequence). The CDR3 length is 11 residues. Between the trimmed V and J ends, which lost 10 bases and 6 bases, there was a span of 11 bases. The CDR3 nucleotides read TGTGCCACGCACTTGGGGGATACGCAGTATTTT. Encoded protein: CATHLGDTQYF.

This clonotype appeared a few times. The chain is built from TRBV27 and TRBJ2-3; 8 bases match TRBD2. With 4 bases clipped from V and 0 bases from J, the junction kept 6 bases outside the gene matches. Germline V CDR1 and CDR2: MNHEY, SMNVEV (reference sequence). The CDR3 runs to 16 residues. CDR3 DNA: TGTGCCAGCAGTTCTTGGGCGGGAGGAAGCACAGATACGCAGTATTTT. Amino acids: CASSSWAGGSTDTQYF.

This clonotype has at least ten counts. This chain joins TRBV7-3 and TRBJ2-3, with a tentative D call TRBD2 (7 bases). Germline V CDR1 and CDR2: SGHTA, FQGTGA. V was pared by 4 bases and J by 0 bases, with 14 bases between. The length of the CDR3 is 16 residues. The CDR3 loop is CASSSLGGASTDTQYF. The DNA for the CDR3 is TGTGCCAGCAGCTCCCTGGGGGGGGCTAGCACAGATACGCAGTATTTT.

Many counts were recorded for this clonotype. The V gene is TRBV5-4, the J gene TRBJ2-1; D gene uncertain. The length of the CDR3 is 13 residues. Trimming cost V 7 bases and J 15 bases, with 23 bases left between them. The V gene's germline CDR1 is SGHNT and CDR2 YYREEE (reference sequence). Here the CDR3 DNA reads TGTGCCAGCCGAGGTGAGGCCGAGCAGGAGTCGTTCTTC. It codes for CASRGEAEQESFF.

The chain carries TRBV27 and TRBJ1-5, with D hard to call. The germline CDR1 and CDR2 sequences are MNHEY and SMNVEV (reference sequence). The CDR3 is made up of 15 amino acids. V was cut by 3 bases and J by 2 bases, with 11 bases left in between. CDR3 sequence (DNA): TGTGCCAGCAGTTTGTCTTATGGAGGCAATCAGCCCCAGCATTTT. Translating it yields CASSLSYGGNQPQHF.

This clonotype was seen a single time. V gene TRBV5-6 combines with J gene TRBJ1-6; no reliable D call. CDR3 length: 14 residues. Germline CDR1 SGHDT, CDR2 YYEEEE. V dropped 2 bases and J dropped 10 bases, with 13 bases sitting between them. CDR3 nucleotides: TGTGCCAGCAGCTTTGACCCTAGGCGCTCACCCCTCCACTTT. Its translation: CASSFDPRRSPLHF. Drawing the rest from reference TRBV5-6 and TRBJ1-6, the complete variable domain is DAGVTQSPTHLIKTRGQQVTLRCSPKSGHDTVSWYQQALGQGPQFIFQYYEEEERQRGNFPDRFSGHQFPNYSSELNVNALLLGDSALYLCASSFDPRRSPLHFGNGTRLTVT.

This chain links TRBV29-1 with TRBJ1-1; the D is unclear. The CDR3 length is 11 residues. Germline loops: CDR1 SQVTM, CDR2 ANQGSEA. Trimming removed 6 bases at V and 4 bases at J, with 9 bases between. The CDR3, as DNA: TGCAGCGTGTCCACGGGCACTGAAGCTTTCTTT. Translation: CSVSTGTEAFF.

The chain carries TRBV28 and TRBJ2-1; 7 nucleotides agree with TRBD2. Germline V gives CDR1 MDHEN, CDR2 SYDVKM. The V segment lost 7 bases and the J segment 3 bases; nucleotides outside the gene matches: 3. There are 13 residues in the CDR3. Here the CDR3 DNA reads TGTGCCAGCACAGGGACTAACTACAATGAGCAGTTCTTC. It specifies CASTGTNYNEQFF.

This clonotype was found a few times. The rearrangement joins TRBV4-3 to TRBJ2-7; D not certain. Looked up from germline, CDR1 is LGHNA and CDR2 is YSLEER. The germline V and J ends were trimmed by 2 bases and 0 bases, with 11 bases remaining between them. The length of the CDR3 is 15 residues. The CDR3 DNA reads as TGCGCCAGCAGCCAAAATGCGGACGACTCCTACGAGCAGTACTTC. It translates to CASSQNADDSYEQYF.

This clonotype was counted ten times or more. J is TRBJ2-7 and V is TRBV29-1; 8 bases line up with TRBD1. Trimming took 7 bases from V and 5 from J; bases not matched to a gene: 7. Germline CDR1 reads SQVTM; CDR2 reads ANQGSEA. This CDR3 comprises 12 residues. The chain's CDR3 is CSARTGRNEQYF. The CDR3 nucleotides read TGCAGCGCTCGGACAGGGAGGAACGAGCAGTACTTC.

This clonotype was counted only a few times. The chain joins TRBV12-3 or TRBV12-4 to TRBJ2-1; a weak D match, TRBD1 (5 bases). V lost 3 bases and J 2 bases, leaving 11 bases between the germline ends. CDR3 length: 15 residues. CDR3 sequence: CASSFSQGPYNEQFF. The CDR3 region has the DNA TGTGCCAGCAGTTTCAGCCAGGGTCCCTACAATGAGCAGTTCTTC.

The chain joins TRBV27 to TRBJ1-1, with unresolved D. Trimming pared 4 bases from V and 0 bases from J, leaving 9 bases between. The germline V gene encodes CDR1 MNHEY and CDR2 SMNVEV (reference sequence). CDR3 size: 14 residues. CDR3 DNA sequence: TGTGCCAGCAGTTCCGGACGGATGAACACTGAAGCTTTCTTT. The encoded protein is CASSSGRMNTEAFF.

This clonotype showed up many times. This chain joins TRBV7-9 and TRBJ2-1, with TRBD2 matching 15 bases. Germline CDR1 reads SEHNR; CDR2 reads FQNEAQ (reference sequence). The CDR3 runs to 19 residues. With V trimmed by 1 base and J by 2 bases, 6 bases remained unmatched. The CDR3 spells CASSLDFRTSGRAYNEQFF. CDR3 nucleotide sequence: TGTGCCAGCAGCTTAGATTTCAGGACTAGCGGGAGGGCCTACAATGAGCAGTTCTTC.

The chain employs TRBV12-3 or TRBV12-4 and TRBJ2-7; 9 bases align to TRBD1. V lost 5 bases, J lost 2 bases, and 4 bases stayed unmatched. The CDR3 loop spans 14 amino acids. The CDR3 reads CASSRDRATYEQYF. DNA for the CDR3: TGTGCCAGCAGTAGGGACAGGGCAACCTACGAGCAGTACTTC.

Written as DNA, the CDR3 is TGCAGTGCTAGTCCAGGGGGGCGATGGGATCAGCCCCAGCATTTT. This gives the protein CSASPGGRWDQPQHF. The chain recombines TRBV20-1 with TRBJ1-5, with 7 bases fitting TRBD1. From germline, CDR1 is DFQATT and CDR2 SNEGSKA (reference sequence). This CDR3 is built from 15 residues. J was trimmed by 5 bases and V by 3 bases; bases with no gene match: 10.

This clonotype was recorded at least ten times. The chain links TRBV7-3 to TRBJ2-2, with D hard to call. Germline V CDR1 and CDR2: SGHTA, FQGTGA. This CDR3 comprises 13 residues. With 7 bases removed from V and 4 bases from J, the gap between germline ends came to 10 bases. The CDR3 region is CASKEPGTGELFF. CDR3 nucleotides: TGTGCCAGCAAGGAGCCGGGCACCGGGGAGCTGTTTTTT.

This clonotype was observed at least ten times. CDR3 sequence reads: CASSLDSGMNTEAFF. In nucleotides, the CDR3 is TGCGCCAGCAGCTTGGATAGCGGGATGAACACTGAAGCTTTCTTT. The chain combines TRBV5-1 with TRBJ1-1; no clear D. The CDR3 runs 15 residues. Germline V gene lookup returns CDR1 SGHRS and CDR2 YFSETQ. Trimming stripped 0 bases from V and 0 bases from J, with 9 bases between. The full variable domain, completed using reference TRBV5-1 and TRBJ1-1, is KAGVTQTPRYLIKTRGQQVTLSCSPISGHRSVSWYQQTPGQGLQFLFEYFSETQRNKGNFPGRFSGRQFSNSRSEMNVSTLELGDSALYLCASSLDSGMNTEAFFGQGTRLTVV.

This clonotype appeared many times. The chain recombines TRBV5-1 with TRBJ1-5, with 7 bases aligning to TRBD1. Looked up from germline, CDR1 is SGHRS and CDR2 is YFSETQ. The trim removed 4 bases at V and 7 bases at J, leaving 8 bases unmatched. The CDR3 extends over 14 amino acids. The CDR3 DNA reads TGCGCCAGCAGCCCTGAGGGGGCTTGGCAGCCCCAGCATTTT. This codes for CASSPEGAWQPQHF.

This clonotype was counted many times. The rearrangement uses TRBV28 and TRBJ2-1, with D possibly TRBD2 on 6 matching bases. Trimming pared 3 bases from V and 8 bases from J, leaving 11 bases between. The CDR3 runs to 13 residues. Per germline, CDR1 MDHEN and CDR2 SYDVKM. Here the CDR3 DNA reads TGTGCCAGCAGTTTCGGGGAGGACGATGAGCAGTTCTTC. This encodes CASSFGEDDEQFF.

Only a few counts were recorded for this clonotype. The rearrangement joins TRBV12-3 or TRBV12-4 to TRBJ1-4; D may be TRBD1 (5 bases). The CDR3 loop spans 15 amino acids. Trimming took off 6 bases at V and 4 bases at J, with 15 bases between the two ends. The CDR3 loop reads CASSPLTGGNEKLFF. The CDR3 nucleotides are TGTGCCAGCAGCCCCCTGACGGGGGGTAATGAAAAACTGTTTTTT.

At least ten counts were recorded for this clonotype. CDR3 protein: CASSQGQGGYGYTF. Written as DNA, the CDR3 is TGCGCCAGCAGCCAAGGACAGGGAGGGTATGGCTACACCTTC. This rearrangement joins TRBV4-1 to TRBJ1-2, with 7 bases matching TRBD1. Germline CDR1 is MGHRA and CDR2 is YSYEKL. J lost 5 bases, V lost 1 base, and 4 bases had no gene match. The CDR3 sequence is 14 residues long.

The chain is built from TRBV6-5 and TRBJ2-2; D possibly corresponds to TRBD1 (5 bases). V dropped 2 bases and J dropped 2 bases, with 18 bases sitting between them. This CDR3 is built from 18 residues. The V gene's germline CDR1 is MNHEY and CDR2 SVGAGI. The CDR3 protein is CASSYGTRRQINTGELFF. CDR3 in DNA: TGTGCCAGCAGTTACGGCACTCGGAGACAGATCAACACCGGGGAGCTGTTTTTT.

This clonotype occurred a few times. The rearrangement joins TRBV20-1 to TRBJ2-3, with D hard to call. Germline V gene data show CDR1 as DFQATT and CDR2 as SNEGSKA (reference sequence). The V and J ends lost 5 bases and 5 bases respectively, with 17 bases between them. The CDR3 totals 14 residues. The DNA for the CDR3 is TGCAGTGCTCCCCTACTGTACTCCCAAGATACGCAGTATTTT. Translated, it gives CSAPLLYSQDTQYF.